A selection of T cell receptor beta chains follows, all from one sample in a study of early T cells in non-severe SARS-CoV-2 infection. TCRdb processed the 5' RACE reads anew with MiXCR; each CDR3 protein has one entry. The repertoire holds tens of thousands of distinct CDR3 sequences, about a sixth seen once, with around 10% in the top ten. Material: whole blood. The source of these receptors is an adult who was a healthcare worker with PCR-confirmed SARS-CoV-2 infection or an uninfected control (not recorded which). Each CDR3 is given with its conserved first and last residue. A D gene is named only where the DNA matches it firmly. Some rows mark clone size as missing; the rest say once, few, many or name a class of expanded clone.

V gene	D gene	clone size	J gene	CDR3 protein	CDR3 DNA
TRBV10-2	TRBD1	-	TRBJ2-1	CASAPRGNEQFF	TGCGCCAGCGCCCCCAGGGGGAATGAGCAGTTCTTC
TRBV11-2	-	-	TRBJ2-7	CASSTTGTKTYEQYF	TGTGCCAGCAGCACCACAGGTACCAAGACCTACGAGCAGTACTTC
TRBV5-1	TRBD2	-	TRBJ2-5	CASSRPGLAIQETQYF	TGCGCCAGCAGCAGACCGGGACTAGCGATTCAAGAGACCCAGTACTTC
TRBV6-2/TRBV6-3	-	-	TRBJ1-5	CASSPYSNQPQHF	TGTGCCAGCAGTCCCTATAGCAATCAGCCCCAGCATTTT
TRBV28	-	-	TRBJ1-6	CASIDGRNSPLHF	TGTGCCAGCATAGACGGGCGTAATTCACCCCTCCACTTT
TRBV29-1	TRBD1	few	TRBJ1-1	CSAGQGATSFF	TGCAGCGCCGGACAGGGGGCCACATCTTTCTTT
TRBV11-3	TRBD2	few	TRBJ2-3	CASSTRAGGPSDTQYF	TGTGCCAGCAGCACCAGAGCGGGAGGCCCGTCAGATACGCAGTATTTT
TRBV18	-	-	TRBJ1-6	CASSPEQIIANSPLHF	TGTGCCAGCTCACCCGAACAAATAATCGCAAATTCACCCCTCCACTTT
TRBV3-1	-	few	TRBJ2-5	CASSVRVSKETQYF	TGTGCCAGCAGCGTCCGGGTCTCTAAAGAGACCCAGTACTTC
TRBV28	-	-	TRBJ1-5	CASSLMGQGRQPQHF	TGTGCCAGCAGTTTAATGGGCCAGGGGCGTCAGCCCCAGCATTTT
TRBV4-2	TRBD1	-	TRBJ1-5	CASSQYDRGRLNQPQHF	TGTGCCAGCAGCCAATACGATAGGGGGCGTTTGAATCAGCCCCAGCATTTT
TRBV13	-	few	TRBJ2-5	CASSQVETQYF	TGTGCCAGCAGCCAAGTGGAGACCCAGTACTTC
TRBV19	-	-	TRBJ1-5	CASSIRSSNQPQHF	TGTGCCAGTAGTATACGAAGTTCCAATCAGCCCCAGCATTTT
TRBV6-5	-	-	TRBJ1-1	CASSARDTSSEAFF	TGTGCCAGCAGTGCCCGGGACACAAGCTCTGAAGCTTTCTTT
TRBV20-1	-	few	TRBJ2-7	CSANSVISYEQYF	TGCAGTGCAAACAGTGTCATTTCCTACGAGCAGTACTTC